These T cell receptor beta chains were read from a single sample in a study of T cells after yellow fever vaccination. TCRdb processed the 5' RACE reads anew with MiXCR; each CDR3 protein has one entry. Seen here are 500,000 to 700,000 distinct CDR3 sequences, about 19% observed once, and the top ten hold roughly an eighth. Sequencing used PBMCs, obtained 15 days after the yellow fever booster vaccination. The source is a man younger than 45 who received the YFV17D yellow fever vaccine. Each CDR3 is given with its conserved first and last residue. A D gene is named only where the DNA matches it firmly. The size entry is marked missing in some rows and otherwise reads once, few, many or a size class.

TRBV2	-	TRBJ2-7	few	CASSELNSLSYEQYF	TGTGCCAGCAGTGAGTTGAACTCCCTCTCCTACGAGCAGTACTTC
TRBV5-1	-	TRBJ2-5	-	CASSLASTRAPQETQYF	TGCGCCAGCAGCTTGGCCTCAACCCGGGCCCCCCAAGAGACCCAGTACTTC
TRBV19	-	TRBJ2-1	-	CASSILYYNEQFF	TGTGCCAGTAGTATATTATATTACAATGAGCAGTTCTTC
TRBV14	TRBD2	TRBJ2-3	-	CASSQAGGRSDFPADTQYF	TGTGCCAGCAGCCAAGCGGGAGGCCGATCCGATTTCCCCGCAGATACGCAGTATTTT
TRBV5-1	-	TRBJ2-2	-	CASSPGWRDTGELFF	TGCGCCAGCAGCCCTGGGTGGCGGGACACCGGGGAGCTGTTTTTT
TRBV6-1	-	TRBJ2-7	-	CASSPKASALGIQYF	TGTGCCAGCAGTCCCAAGGCGTCGGCCCTAGGAATTCAGTACTTC
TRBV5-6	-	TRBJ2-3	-	CASSLRQLASTDTQYF	TGTGCCAGCAGCTTGAGGCAGCTAGCGAGCACAGATACGCAGTATTTT
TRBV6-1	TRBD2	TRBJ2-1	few	CATLRASGNNEQFF	TGTGCCACTTTGAGGGCTAGCGGGAACAATGAGCAGTTCTTC
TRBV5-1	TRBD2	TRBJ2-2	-	CASSFGLAGATGELFF	TGCGCCAGCAGCTTCGGACTAGCGGGAGCCACCGGGGAGCTGTTTTTT
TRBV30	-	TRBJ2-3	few	CAWMFGGSTDTQYF	TGTGCCTGGATGTTCGGAGGGAGCACAGATACGCAGTATTTT
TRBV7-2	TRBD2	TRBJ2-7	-	CASSLVGTSQNEQYF	TGTGCCAGCAGCTTAGTTGGGACTAGTCAGAACGAGCAGTACTTC
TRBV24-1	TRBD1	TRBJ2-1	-	CATSEPQGASYNEQFF	TGTGCCACCAGTGAACCACAGGGGGCCTCCTACAATGAGCAGTTCTTC
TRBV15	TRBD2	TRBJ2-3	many	CATSRTLAGGTDTQYF	TGTGCCACCAGCAGGACTCTAGCGGGAGGAACAGATACGCAGTATTTT
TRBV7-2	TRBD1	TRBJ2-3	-	CASSTGTGAFYWYF	TGTGCCAGCAGCACCGGGACAGGGGCCTTCTACTGGTATTTT
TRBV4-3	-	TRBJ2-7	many	CASSQDWGPGSAYEQYF	TGCGCCAGCAGCCAAGATTGGGGTCCCGGGAGTGCCTACGAGCAGTACTTC
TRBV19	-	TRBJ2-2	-	CASSIAENTGELFF	TGTGCCAGTAGTATAGCCGAAAACACCGGGGAGCTGTTTTTT
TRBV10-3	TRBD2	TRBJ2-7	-	CAIRREGQYEQYF	TGTGCCATCAGGCGGGAGGGCCAGTACGAGCAGTACTTC
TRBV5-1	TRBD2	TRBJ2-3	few	CASTSAGRADTQYF	TGCGCCAGCACGAGCGCGGGGAGGGCAGATACGCAGTATTTT
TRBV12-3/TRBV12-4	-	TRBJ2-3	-	CASSSVTDTQYF	TGTGCCAGCAGTTCCGTAACAGATACGCAGTATTTT
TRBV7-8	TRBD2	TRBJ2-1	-	CASRLAGADEQFF	TGTGCCAGCCGATTAGCGGGAGCCGATGAGCAGTTCTTC
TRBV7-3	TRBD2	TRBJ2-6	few	CASSPGGSFSGANVLTF	TGTGCCAGCAGCCCCGGGGGGAGCTTCTCTGGGGCCAACGTCCTGACTTTC
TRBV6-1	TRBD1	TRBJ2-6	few	CASSRDRGHSGANVLTF	TGTGCCAGCAGCCGGGACAGGGGGCACTCTGGGGCCAACGTCCTGACTTTC
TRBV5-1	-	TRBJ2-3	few	CASSLISGTGLDTQYF	TGCGCCAGCAGCTTGATTAGCGGAACAGGGTTGGATACGCAGTATTTT
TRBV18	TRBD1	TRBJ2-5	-	CASSPRQGYEETQYF	TGTGCCAGCTCACCCCGACAGGGGTACGAAGAGACCCAGTACTTC
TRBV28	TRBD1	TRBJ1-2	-	CASSQLKGQAVYGYTF	TGTGCCAGCAGCCAGTTGAAGGGACAGGCCGTCTATGGCTACACCTTC
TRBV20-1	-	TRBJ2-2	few	CSARPPGTRLNTGELFF	TGCAGTGCTAGACCCCCCGGGACCCGACTGAACACCGGGGAGCTGTTTTTT
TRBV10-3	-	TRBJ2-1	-	CAISPEGTYNEQFF	TGTGCCATCAGTCCAGAAGGGACCTACAATGAGCAGTTCTTC
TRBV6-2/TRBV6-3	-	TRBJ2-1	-	CAAGWEIF	TGTGCCGCGGGATGGGAGATCTTC
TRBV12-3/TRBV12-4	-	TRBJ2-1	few	CASSLLRSSYNEQFF	TGTGCCAGCAGCTTGCTTAGGAGCTCCTACAATGAGCAGTTCTTC
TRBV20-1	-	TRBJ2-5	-	CSAKSQGLETQYF	TGCAGTGCTAAGAGTCAAGGGCTGGAGACCCAGTACTTC
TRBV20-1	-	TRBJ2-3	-	CSARGEYGTDTQYF	TGCAGTGCTAGAGGGGAGTATGGCACAGATACGCAGTATTTT
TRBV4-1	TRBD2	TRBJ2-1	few	CASSHWSGLAGADEQFF	TGCGCCAGCAGCCACTGGTCGGGACTAGCGGGAGCCGATGAGCAGTTCTTC
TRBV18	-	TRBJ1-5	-	CASSGMSNQPQHF	TGTGCCAGCTCAGGGATGAGCAATCAGCCCCAGCATTTT
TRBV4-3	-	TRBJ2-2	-	CASSQETTIGGELFF	TGCGCCAGCAGCCAAGAGACTACTATTGGGGGGGAGCTGTTTTTT
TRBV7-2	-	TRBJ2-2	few	CASSLSSAGLGELFF	TGTGCCAGCAGCTTATCGAGCGCCGGACTCGGGGAGCTGTTTTTT
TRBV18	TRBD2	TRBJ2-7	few	CASSPGLVSTEQYF	TGTGCCAGCTCACCCGGACTAGTTTCTACCGAGCAGTACTTC
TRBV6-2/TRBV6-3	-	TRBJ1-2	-	CASSSSPTGYTF	TGTGCCAGCAGTTCCAGCCCAACGGGCTACACCTTC
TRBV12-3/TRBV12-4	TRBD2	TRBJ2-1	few	CASSKLATNEQFF	TGTGCCAGCAGTAAACTAGCGACAAATGAGCAGTTCTTC
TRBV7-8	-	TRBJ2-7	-	CASSPDTGYHEQYF	TGTGCCAGCAGCCCCGACACAGGATACCACGAGCAGTACTTC
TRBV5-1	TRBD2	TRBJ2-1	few	CASSLGLAPNNEQFF	TGCGCCAGCAGCTTGGGACTAGCGCCCAACAATGAGCAGTTCTTC
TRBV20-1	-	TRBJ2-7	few	CSARDRQGHEQYF	TGCAGTGCTAGAGATCGGCAGGGCCACGAGCAGTACTTC
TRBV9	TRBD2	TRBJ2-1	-	CASSVPAGDLSYNEQFF	TGTGCCAGCAGCGTCCCTGCGGGGGACCTCTCCTACAATGAGCAGTTCTTC
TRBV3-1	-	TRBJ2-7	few	CASSLQTAYEQYF	TGTGCCAGCAGCCTCCAGACTGCCTACGAGCAGTACTTC
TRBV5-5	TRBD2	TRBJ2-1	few	CASSLMGGTSPYNEQFF	TGTGCCAGCAGCTTGATGGGGGGGACTAGCCCTTACAATGAGCAGTTCTTC
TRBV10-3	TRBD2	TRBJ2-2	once	CLLGRGDSHTGELFF	TGTTTATTGGGTCGGGGGGATAGTCACACCGGGGAGCTGTTTTTT
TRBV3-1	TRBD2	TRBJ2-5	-	CASSLHLPRKPGLARFGETQYF	TGTGCCAGCAGCCTTCACCTCCCCCGAAAACCGGGACTAGCGCGATTCGGAGAGACCCAGTACTTC
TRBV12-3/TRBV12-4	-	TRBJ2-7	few	CASSWEGANEQYF	TGTGCCAGCAGTTGGGAGGGGGCCAACGAGCAGTACTTC
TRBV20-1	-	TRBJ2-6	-	CSASSWGAGANVLTF	TGCAGTGCTAGTTCGTGGGGAGCTGGGGCCAACGTCCTGACTTTC
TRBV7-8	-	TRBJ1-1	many	CASSPWTDLTEAFF	TGTGCCAGCAGCCCTTGGACAGACTTGACTGAAGCTTTCTTT